This TCR beta chain was profiled in a study of cytomegalovirus exposure and HLA in healthy donors. Amplification used 60 Vbeta primers and 13 Jbeta primers. TCRdb keeps only in-frame clones here, not all; method: immunoSEQ multiplex PCR. The sample lists 150,000 to 200,000 clones; more than 80% were seen once. The sequenced material came from PBMCs. The TCR originated in a man between 18 and 35 years old in good health and CMV-seronegative.

CDR3 residues: CASSLGPGYEQYF. In nucleotides, the CDR3 is TGCGCCAGCAGCTTAGGCCCGGGATACGAGCAGTACTTC. The chain employs TRBV5-1 and TRBJ2-5; D is possibly TRBD2 (5 bases). The assigned J gene may be wrong: the sequence end matches TRBJ2-7 better. The CDR3 is made up of 13 amino acids. Germline V gene data show CDR1 as SGHRS and CDR2 as YFSETQ.